The rows below give T cell receptor beta chains drawn from one sample of a study of T cell responses to AZD1222 COVID-19 vaccine. Generated by immunoSEQ multiplex PCR, the TCRdb table keeps only in-frame clones and is missing some. Here the sample spans fewer than 120,000 clones, about 94% being singletons. Sequenced material: peripheral blood, taken 28 days after the second AZD1222 dose. These receptors originate from an adult who received the AZD1222 COVID-19 vaccine. Both conserved end residues are part of each CDR3. Each record gives: D gene, clone size, J gene, V gene, CDR3 DNA, CDR3 protein. The D gene is left open where the match is weak. Clone size, where shown, is once, few, many, or a class for clones that have expanded.

.,medium-sized,TRBJ2-7,TRBV15,TGTGCCACCAGCAGAGGAGGTGGAGAGACGTACGAGCAGTACTTC,CATSRGGGETYEQYF
.,.,TRBJ1-6,TRBV9,TGTGCCAGCAGCGCACAGGGCAGACACTATAATTCACCCCTCCACTTT,CASSAQGRHYNSPLHF
.,.,TRBJ2-3,TRBV7-9,TGTGCCAGCAGCCACCGGGGGGCCAAGTACACAGATACGCAGTATTTT,CASSHRGAKYTDTQYF
TRBD1,.,TRBJ1-4,TRBV28,TGTGCCAGCGCAGGACAGGTTGAGGAAAAACTGTTTTTT,CASAGQVEEKLFF
.,.,TRBJ2-7,TRBV19,TGTGCCAGTAGTATCTTTCACGGGGGTTACGAGCAGTACTTC,CASSIFHGGYEQYF
TRBD1,.,TRBJ1-5,TRBV6-6,TGTGCCAGCAGTTACGGGACAGGGGGCGTACAGCCCCAGCATTTT,CASSYGTGGVQPQHF
TRBD1,.,TRBJ1-5,TRBV19,TGTGCCAGTAGTATAAACCGGGACAGGGCATCTCAGCCCCAGCATTTT,CASSINRDRASQPQHF
.,.,TRBJ1-1,TRBV28,TGTGCCAGCAGTTTATCGGGGGGGCTTAGGTACACTGAAGCTTTCTTT,CASSLSGGLRYTEAFF
.,.,TRBJ1-2,TRBV6-2/TRBV6-3,TGTGCCAGCAGTTATGAGGGGGGACGACGAGGTGACGGCTACACCTTC,CASSYEGGRRGDGYTF
.,.,TRBJ1-1,TRBV18,TGTGCCAGCTCACCACTACAGGCCCGGAACACTGAAGCTTTCTTT,CASSPLQARNTEAFF
TRBD2,.,TRBJ2-7,TRBV5-6,TGTGCCAGCAGCTTAAGCGGGGGGACCCACACACCTCTGGTCAAGCAGTACTTC,CASSLSGGTHTPLVKQYF
.,.,TRBJ2-7,TRBV12-3/TRBV12-4,TGTGCCAGCGGCAGCCAGGGTCCCCTCGAGCAGTACTTC,CASGSQGPLEQYF
TRBD2,.,TRBJ2-1,TRBV9,TGTGCCAGCAGCGTAGAAGAGGCGGGGGGGCCCTACAATGAGCAGTTCTTC,CASSVEEAGGPYNEQFF
.,.,TRBJ1-1,TRBV6-2/TRBV6-3,TGTGCCAGCAGTTACTTCGGGGTCCACACTGAAGCTTTCTTT,CASSYFGVHTEAFF
.,once,TRBJ2-1,TRBV3-1/TRBV3-2,TGTGCCAGCAGCCAAGATAGGTGGACCTACAATGAGCAGTTCTTC,CASSQDRWTYNEQFF
.,.,TRBJ2-3,TRBV30,TGTGCCTGGAAGGAGGAGGTCTTCGGCCCAGATACGCAGTATTTT,CAWKEEVFGPDTQYF
.,.,TRBJ1-4,TRBV18,TGTGCCAGCTCACCCCGGGAGTCCACTAATGAAAAACTGTTTTTT,CASSPRESTNEKLFF
TRBD2,.,TRBJ2-3,TRBV6-4,TGTGCCAGCAGCCTACTAGCGGGGGGGTTAAATACGCAGTATTTT,CASSLLAGGLNTQYF
.,.,TRBJ2-1,TRBV11-3,TGTGCCAGCAGCACTAGTTTCAATGAGCAGTTCTTC,CASSTSFNEQFF
TRBD2,.,TRBJ2-1,TRBV2,TGTGCCAGCAGTGAAACCTTTCAGCGGGGAAACTACAATGAGCAGTTCTTC,CASSETFQRGNYNEQFF
.,.,TRBJ2-7,TRBV3-1/TRBV3-2,TGTGCCAGCAGCATTCGGGGAGAGGACGAGCAGTACTTC,CASSIRGEDEQYF
.,few,TRBJ1-2,TRBV2,TGTGCCAGCAGTGAAGGGATGACCTATGGCTACACCTTC,CASSEGMTYGYTF
.,once,TRBJ2-1,TRBV4-1,TGCGCCAGCAGCCAAGAGTGGGCGGGGTCGGACGTCTACAATGAGCAGTTCTTC,CASSQEWAGSDVYNEQFF